The clone carrying this TCR beta chain was observed at least ten times. Its antigen is as yet unknown. At one of its ends the junction is not consistent with the germline gene, which may arise from a read error. Per germline, CDR1 DFQATT and CDR2 SNEGSKA (reference sequence). This CDR3 has 12 residues. This sample is part of a study of T cells after yellow fever vaccination. Findings and limits, study-wide: At around 95% for CD4 and almost 90% for CD8, most primary-vaccination clones showed up again after the booster.

UMIs were added to TCR cDNA along with a universal primer site when it was made by 5'RACE template switching. Using its own MiXCR run on the 5' RACE reads, TCRdb lists one record per CDR3 protein. The sample gives about 30,000 distinct CDR3 sequences, roughly 4.5% of which show up once; approximately 45% is in the top ten. This chain joins TRBV20-1 and TRBJ1-1; the D gene is possibly TRBD1 (5 bases). The sequence came from a man aged 30-40 years who received the YFV17D yellow fever vaccine. Here the sequenced sample was CD8+ T cells sorted from PBMCs, taken 5 days after the yellow fever booster vaccination. DNA of the CDR3: TGCAGTGCAAGAGGGGATGGACCTGAAGCTTTCTTT. Translating it yields CSARGDGPEAFF.